The rows below give T cell receptor beta chains drawn from one sample of a study of blood T cells in healthy people across ages. One entry per CDR3 protein, called by TCRdb with MiXCR from the 5' RACE reads. The profile shows about 580,000 distinct CDR3 sequences, less than 60% of them singletons. The sequenced sample was blood. These receptors all come from a man of 80 years or more in good health. CDR3s include the opening cysteine and the closing phenylalanine or tryptophan. Fields, in order: clone size, D gene, J gene, V gene, CDR3 DNA, CDR3 protein. A D gene is named only where the DNA matches it firmly. A clone size is listed for some rows: how often the clone was seen (once, few, many), or a class if it is expanded.

size: many; D: .; J: TRBJ2-3; V: TRBV7-2; DNA: TGTGCCAGCAGCCGGGACCACCAATCCACAGATACGCAGTATTTT; CDR3: CASSRDHQSTDTQYF
size: once; D: .; J: TRBJ2-7; V: TRBV11-1; DNA: TGTGCCAGCAGCTTACAGGTACCGCCTGGCGAGCAGTACTTC; CDR3: CASSLQVPPGEQYF
size: many; D: TRBD1; J: TRBJ2-1; V: TRBV6-5; DNA: TGTGCCAGCAGATCTACATACGACAGGGGCGGTGAGCAGTTCTTC; CDR3: CASRSTYDRGGEQFF
size: few; D: .; J: TRBJ2-7; V: TRBV30; DNA: TGTGCCTGGAGTGTACTTTTGGGTGACGAGCAGTACTTC; CDR3: CAWSVLLGDEQYF
size: .; D: .; J: TRBJ2-5; V: TRBV7-6; DNA: TGTGCCAGCAGCTTAGCGCGTGTGAGGCAGGAGACCCAGTACTTC; CDR3: CASSLARVRQETQYF
size: .; D: TRBD1; J: TRBJ1-1; V: TRBV12-3/TRBV12-4; DNA: TGTGCCAGCAGTCAACAGGGGGGGAACACTGAAGCTTTCTTT; CDR3: CASSQQGGNTEAFF
size: few; D: .; J: TRBJ1-2; V: TRBV7-2; DNA: TGTGCCAGCAGCTTAAGCCGGTACTATGGCTACACCTTC; CDR3: CASSLSRYYGYTF
size: few; D: .; J: TRBJ2-3; V: TRBV7-2; DNA: TGTGCCAGCAGCCAGACTAGGGATACGCAGTATTTT; CDR3: CASSQTRDTQYF
size: .; D: TRBD2; J: TRBJ2-3; V: TRBV6-6; DNA: TGTGCCAGCAGTTGCAGGACTAGCCCAAATACGCAGTATTTT; CDR3: CASSCRTSPNTQYF
size: .; D: .; J: TRBJ2-6; V: TRBV7-3; DNA: TGTGCCAGCAGCCCGAACCCCCGGCGCTCTGGGGCCAACGTCCTGACTTTC; CDR3: CASSPNPRRSGANVLTF
size: .; D: TRBD1; J: TRBJ2-1; V: TRBV7-2; DNA: TGTGCCAGCAGCTCAATCCGGGACAGGGGGCTAAATGAGCAGTTCTTC; CDR3: CASSSIRDRGLNEQFF
size: .; D: TRBD2; J: TRBJ2-1; V: TRBV20-1; DNA: TGCAGTGCTAGAGTCTTCGGGACTAGCGGGGCTGGTTTAGTGAATGAGCAGTTCTTC; CDR3: CSARVFGTSGAGLVNEQFF
size: .; D: .; J: TRBJ2-1; V: TRBV6-2/TRBV6-3; DNA: TGTGCCAGCAGTTACGGTCAGGGAAAGGACAATGAGCAGTTCTTC; CDR3: CASSYGQGKDNEQFF
size: .; D: .; J: TRBJ1-2; V: TRBV3-1; DNA: TGTGCCAGCAGTCCTGCACAGGGCAGCTATGGCTACACCTTC; CDR3: CASSPAQGSYGYTF
size: .; D: .; J: TRBJ2-5; V: TRBV28; DNA: TGTGCCAGCAGTTTACGTACAGGGAAAGAGACCCAGTACTTC; CDR3: CASSLRTGKETQYF
size: few; D: .; J: TRBJ2-3; V: TRBV21-1; DNA: TGTGCCAGCAGCAAAGAAGACAGGACAGATACGCAGTATTTT; CDR3: CASSKEDRTDTQYF
size: many; D: TRBD1; J: TRBJ1-1; V: TRBV6-5; DNA: TGTGCCAGCAGTTACTCGAAGCAAAAGGGACAGCTAGCTTTCTTT; CDR3: CASSYSKQKGQLAFF
size: .; D: .; J: TRBJ1-1; V: TRBV20-1; DNA: TGCAGTGCTACCCCAGGTAACACTGAAGCTTTCTTT; CDR3: CSATPGNTEAFF
size: .; D: .; J: TRBJ2-3; V: TRBV29-1; DNA: TGCAGCGTTAACAGGGTACCAGATACGCAGTATTTT; CDR3: CSVNRVPDTQYF
size: .; D: TRBD1; J: TRBJ2-1; V: TRBV28; DNA: TGTGCCAGCAGTTTTGGCAGGGGGCTCTCCAATGAGCAGTTCTTC; CDR3: CASSFGRGLSNEQFF
size: few; D: TRBD2; J: TRBJ2-3; V: TRBV7-2; DNA: TGTGCCAGCAGCTTGGTAGCGGGACCCACAGATACGCAGTATTTT; CDR3: CASSLVAGPTDTQYF
size: many; D: TRBD2; J: TRBJ2-3; V: TRBV29-1; DNA: TGCAGCGTCCCCAGCGGGAGTGGGTCAGATACGCAGTATTTT; CDR3: CSVPSGSGSDTQYF
size: few; D: TRBD1; J: TRBJ2-5; V: TRBV3-1; DNA: TGTGCCAGCAGCCAAGAGGCAGGGGGTTGGCCAGAGTACTTC; CDR3: CASSQEAGGWPEYF
size: .; D: .; J: TRBJ2-7; V: TRBV7-2; DNA: TGTGCCAGCAGCTTAGAAGCGGAAAGCTCCTACGAGCAGTACTTC; CDR3: CASSLEAESSYEQYF
size: .; D: TRBD2; J: TRBJ2-7; V: TRBV4-3; DNA: TGCGCCAGCAGCCGAGGGCGGGTTGCGGGACTAGAGTACAATGAGCAGTACTTC; CDR3: CASSRGRVAGLEYNEQYF
size: .; D: .; J: TRBJ2-2; V: TRBV20-1; DNA: TGCAGTGCTGCCGCAGCAGCTGCCGGGGAGCTGTTTTTT; CDR3: CSAAAAAAGELFF
size: .; D: .; J: TRBJ1-6; V: TRBV27; DNA: TGTGCCAGCAGGGAGGGGGGGGTAACTAATTCACCCCTCCACTTT; CDR3: CASREGGVTNSPLHF
size: .; D: .; J: TRBJ2-4; V: TRBV28; DNA: TGTGCCAGCAGCCCCCAGGGGACACTAGCCAAAAACATTCAGTACTTC; CDR3: CASSPQGTLAKNIQYF
size: .; D: TRBD2; J: TRBJ2-7; V: TRBV2; DNA: TGTGCCAGCAGTGAAGCGCAAGAACTAGCGGAGAGCTCCTACGAGCAGTACTTC; CDR3: CASSEAQELAESSYEQYF
size: .; D: TRBD2; J: TRBJ2-4; V: TRBV20-1; DNA: TGCAGTGCTAGAGATTATGGGACTAGCGGGCAGTGGGGCAAAAACATTCAGTACTTC; CDR3: CSARDYGTSGQWGKNIQYF
size: .; D: TRBD2; J: TRBJ2-7; V: TRBV20-1; DNA: TGCAGTGCTAGAGACGCGGGGGGGCGTTACGAGCAGTACTTC; CDR3: CSARDAGGRYEQYF
size: few; D: .; J: TRBJ2-1; V: TRBV11-2; DNA: TGTGCCAGCAGCGTACAGCGTTGGGGCTCTCAGTTCTTC; CDR3: CASSVQRWGSQFF
size: .; D: TRBD1; J: TRBJ1-1; V: TRBV5-1; DNA: TGCGCCAGCAGCTACGGACAGGGGTCGGAAGCTTTCTTT; CDR3: CASSYGQGSEAFF